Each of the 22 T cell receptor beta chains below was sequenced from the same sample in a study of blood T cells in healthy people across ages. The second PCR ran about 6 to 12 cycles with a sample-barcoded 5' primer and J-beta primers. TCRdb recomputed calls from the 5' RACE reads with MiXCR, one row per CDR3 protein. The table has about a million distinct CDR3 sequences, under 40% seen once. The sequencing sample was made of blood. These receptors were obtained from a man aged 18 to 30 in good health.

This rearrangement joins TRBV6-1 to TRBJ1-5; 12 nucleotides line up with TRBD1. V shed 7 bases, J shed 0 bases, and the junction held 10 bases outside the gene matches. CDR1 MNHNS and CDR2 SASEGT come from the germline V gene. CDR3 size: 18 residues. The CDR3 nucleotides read TGTGCCAGCAAACGGGACAGGGGGCGAAAGGGTAGCAATCAGCCCCAGCATTTT. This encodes CASKRDRGRKGSNQPQHF.

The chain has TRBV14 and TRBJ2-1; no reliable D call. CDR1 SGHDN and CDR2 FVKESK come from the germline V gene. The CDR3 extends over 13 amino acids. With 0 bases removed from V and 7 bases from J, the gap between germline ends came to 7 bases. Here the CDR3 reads CASSQDVRNEQFF. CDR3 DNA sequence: TGTGCCAGCAGCCAAGACGTCAGGAATGAGCAGTTCTTC. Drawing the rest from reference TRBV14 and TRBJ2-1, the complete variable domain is EAGVTQFPSHSVIEKGQTVTLRCDPISGHDNLYWYRRVMGKEIKFLLHFVKESKQDESGMPNNRFLAERTGGTYSTLKVQPAELEDSGVYFCASSQDVRNEQFFGPGTRLTVL.

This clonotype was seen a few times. Here the CDR3 DNA reads TGCGCCAGCAGCCGATTACCGGGACCTCAGGGGGAAAAACTGTTTTTT. Amino acids: CASSRLPGPQGEKLFF. The chain is built from TRBV4-1 and TRBJ1-4; D is possibly TRBD1 (6 bases). The germline V gene has CDR1 MGHRA and CDR2 YSYEKL. The CDR3 length is 16 residues. V was trimmed by 4 bases and J by 8 bases, leaving 20 bases between them.

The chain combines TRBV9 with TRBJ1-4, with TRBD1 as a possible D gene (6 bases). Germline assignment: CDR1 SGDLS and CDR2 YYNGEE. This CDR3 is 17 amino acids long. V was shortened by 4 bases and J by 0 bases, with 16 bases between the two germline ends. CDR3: CASSPRTGSTTNEKLFF. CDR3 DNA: TGTGCCAGCAGCCCCCGAACAGGGTCTACAACTAATGAAAAACTGTTTTTT.

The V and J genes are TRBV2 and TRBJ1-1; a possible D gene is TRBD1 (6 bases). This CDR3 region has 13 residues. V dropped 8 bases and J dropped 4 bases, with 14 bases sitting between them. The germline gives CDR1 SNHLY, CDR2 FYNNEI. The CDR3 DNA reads TGTGCCAGCGGAGCCAGGGGAACCACTGAAGCTTTCTTT. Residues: CASGARGTTEAFF. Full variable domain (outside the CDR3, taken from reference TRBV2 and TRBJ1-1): EPEVTQTPSHQVTQMGQEVILRCVPISNHLYFYWYRQILGQKVEFLVSFYNNEISEKSEIFDDQFSVERPDGSNFTLKIRSTKLEDSAMYFCASGARGTTEAFFGQGTRLTVV.

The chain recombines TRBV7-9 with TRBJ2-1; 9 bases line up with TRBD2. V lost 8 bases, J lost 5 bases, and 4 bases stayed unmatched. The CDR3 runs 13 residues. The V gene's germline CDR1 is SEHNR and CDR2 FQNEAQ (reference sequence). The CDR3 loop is CASRSGGNNEQFF. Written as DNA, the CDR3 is TGTGCCAGCCGCAGCGGGGGGAACAATGAGCAGTTCTTC.

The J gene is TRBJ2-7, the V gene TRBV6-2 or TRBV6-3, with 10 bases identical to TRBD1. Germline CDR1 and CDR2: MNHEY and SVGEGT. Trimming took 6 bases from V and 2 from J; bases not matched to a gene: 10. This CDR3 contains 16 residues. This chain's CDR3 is CASRVWGTGVPYEQYF. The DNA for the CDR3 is TGTGCCAGCAGGGTCTGGGGGACAGGGGTGCCCTACGAGCAGTACTTC.

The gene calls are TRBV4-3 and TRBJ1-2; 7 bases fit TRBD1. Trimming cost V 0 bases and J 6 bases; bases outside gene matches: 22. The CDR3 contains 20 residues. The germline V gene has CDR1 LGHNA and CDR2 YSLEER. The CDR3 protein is CASSQDIIGQDNRGNHGYTF. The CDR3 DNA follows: TGCGCCAGCAGCCAAGATATAATTGGACAGGATAATCGAGGGAACCATGGCTACACCTTC.

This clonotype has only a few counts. CDR3 nucleotide sequence: TGTGCCAGCAGCTTAGTTCTGCGGCTAGCGGGGCACACAGATACGCAGTATTTT. Translation: CASSLVLRLAGHTDTQYF. This chain links TRBV7-9 with TRBJ2-3; 9 bases match TRBD2. The germline V gene has CDR1 SEHNR and CDR2 FQNEAQ (reference sequence). Trimming cost V 1 base and J 2 bases; bases outside gene matches: 10. The CDR3 length is 18 residues.

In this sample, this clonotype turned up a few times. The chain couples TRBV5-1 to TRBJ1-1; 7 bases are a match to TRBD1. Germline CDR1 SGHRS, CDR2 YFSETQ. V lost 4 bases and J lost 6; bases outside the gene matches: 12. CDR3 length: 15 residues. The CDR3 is CASSATTGRGPEAFF. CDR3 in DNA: TGCGCCAGCAGCGCCACGACAGGGAGAGGCCCTGAAGCTTTCTTT. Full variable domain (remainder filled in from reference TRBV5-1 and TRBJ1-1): KAGVTQTPRYLIKTRGQQVTLSCSPISGHRSVSWYQQTPGQGLQFLFEYFSETQRNKGNFPGRFSGRQFSNSRSEMNVSTLELGDSALYLCASSATTGRGPEAFFGQGTRLTVV.

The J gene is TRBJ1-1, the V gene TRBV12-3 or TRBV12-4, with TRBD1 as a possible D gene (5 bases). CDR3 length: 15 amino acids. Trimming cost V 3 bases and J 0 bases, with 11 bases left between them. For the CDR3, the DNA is TGTGCCAGCAGTTTTCGGGGGAACTTGAACACTGAAGCTTTCTTT. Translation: CASSFRGNLNTEAFF.

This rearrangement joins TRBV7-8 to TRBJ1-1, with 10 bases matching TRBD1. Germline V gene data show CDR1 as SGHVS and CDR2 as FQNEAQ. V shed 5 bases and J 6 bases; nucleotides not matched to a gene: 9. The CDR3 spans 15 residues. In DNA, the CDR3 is TGTGCCAGCAGCCCGAGGACAGGGGGACTAGCTGAAGCTTTCTTT. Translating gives CASSPRTGGLAEAFF.

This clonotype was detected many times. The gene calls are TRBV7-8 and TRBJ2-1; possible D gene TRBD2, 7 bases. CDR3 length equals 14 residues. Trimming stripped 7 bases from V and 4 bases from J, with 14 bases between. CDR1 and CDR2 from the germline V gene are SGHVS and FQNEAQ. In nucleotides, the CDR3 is TGTGCCAGCACGGCGGGGGCTTATTACAATGAGCAGTTCTTC. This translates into CASTAGAYYNEQFF.

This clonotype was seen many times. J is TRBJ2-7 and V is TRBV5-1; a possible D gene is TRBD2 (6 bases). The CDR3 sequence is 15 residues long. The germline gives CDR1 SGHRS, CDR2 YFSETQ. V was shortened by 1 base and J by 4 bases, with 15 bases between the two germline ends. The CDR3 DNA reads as TGCGCCAGCAGCTTGAATGCGGGGCCCATGTACGAGCAGTACTTC. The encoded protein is CASSLNAGPMYEQYF.

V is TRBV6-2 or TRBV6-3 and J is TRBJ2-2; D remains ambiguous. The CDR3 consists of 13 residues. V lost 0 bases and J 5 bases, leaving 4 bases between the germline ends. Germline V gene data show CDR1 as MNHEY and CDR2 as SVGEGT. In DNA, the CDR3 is TGTGCCAGCAGTTACTCGATGACCGGGGAGCTGTTTTTT. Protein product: CASSYSMTGELFF.

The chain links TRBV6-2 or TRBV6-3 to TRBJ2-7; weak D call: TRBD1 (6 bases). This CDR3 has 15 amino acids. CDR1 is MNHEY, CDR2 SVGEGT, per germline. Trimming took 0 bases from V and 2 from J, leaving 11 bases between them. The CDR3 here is CASSYSTDRPYEQYF. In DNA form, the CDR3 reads TGTGCCAGCAGTTACTCGACGGACAGACCCTACGAGCAGTACTTC.

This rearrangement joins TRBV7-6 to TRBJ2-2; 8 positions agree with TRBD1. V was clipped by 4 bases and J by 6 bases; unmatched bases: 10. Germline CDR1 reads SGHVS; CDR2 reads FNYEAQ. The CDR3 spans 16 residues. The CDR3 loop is CASSSRDRIFAGELFF. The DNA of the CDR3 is TGTGCCAGCAGCTCGAGGGACAGGATTTTCGCCGGGGAGCTGTTTTTT.

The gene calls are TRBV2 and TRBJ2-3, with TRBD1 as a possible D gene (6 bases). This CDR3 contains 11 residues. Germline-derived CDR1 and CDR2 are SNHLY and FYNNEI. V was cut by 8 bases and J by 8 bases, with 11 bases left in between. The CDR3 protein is CASFGQSTQYF. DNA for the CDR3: TGTGCCAGCTTCGGACAGTCTACGCAGTATTTT.

In DNA, the CDR3 is TGTGCCAGCAGTCGGCGGTGGGGGAACACTGAAGCTTTCTTT. It specifies CASSRRWGNTEAFF. The chain joins TRBV14 to TRBJ1-1; the D is unclear. This CDR3 has 14 amino acids. Trimming removed 6 bases from V and 1 base from J, with 12 bases in between. Germline V lookup: CDR1 SGHDN, CDR2 FVKESK.

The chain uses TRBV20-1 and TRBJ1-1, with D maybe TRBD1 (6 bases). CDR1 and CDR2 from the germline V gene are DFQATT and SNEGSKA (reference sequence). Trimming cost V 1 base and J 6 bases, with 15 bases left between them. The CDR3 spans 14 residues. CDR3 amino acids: CSARVGRGSAEAFF. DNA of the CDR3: TGCAGTGCTAGAGTCGGCAGGGGTTCGGCTGAAGCTTTCTTT.

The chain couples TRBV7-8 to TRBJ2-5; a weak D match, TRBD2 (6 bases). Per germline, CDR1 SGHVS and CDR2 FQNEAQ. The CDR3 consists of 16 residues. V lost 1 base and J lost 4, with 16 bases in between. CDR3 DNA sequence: TGTGCCAGCAGCTTAGGGAGTATAGGAGGGAGAGAGACCCAGTACTTC. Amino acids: CASSLGSIGGRETQYF.

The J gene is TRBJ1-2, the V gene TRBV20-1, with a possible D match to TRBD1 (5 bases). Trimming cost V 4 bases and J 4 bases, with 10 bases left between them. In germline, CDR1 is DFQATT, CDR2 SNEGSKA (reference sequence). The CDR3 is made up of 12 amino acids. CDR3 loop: CSANQGSYGYTF. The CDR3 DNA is TGCAGTGCTAACCAGGGAAGCTATGGCTACACCTTC.